The T cell receptor (beta chain) described here comes from a study of technical replicates of blood from a few donors. Generated by immunoSEQ multiplex PCR, the TCRdb table keeps only in-frame clones and is missing some. There are about 79,000 clones in the sample; around 94% occur only once, and over 0.25% lies in the top ten. The sequence came from a human donor in good health. Sequencing input: T cells isolated from PBMCs.

CDR3 protein: CASTTEGVTSSYEQYF. The CDR3 coding sequence is TGTGCCAGCACCACCGAGGGAGTTACAAGCTCCTACGAGCAGTACTTC. The chain couples TRBV5-4 to TRBJ2-7; a weak D match, TRBD2 (5 bases). The CDR3 covers 16 residues. V was clipped by 6 bases and J by 0 bases, with 19 bases between them. Germline V gene sequence: CDR1 SGHNT, CDR2 YYREEE (reference sequence). The full variable domain, rest sourced from reference TRBV5-4 and TRBJ2-7, is ETGVTQSPTHLIKTRGQQVTLRCSSQSGHNTVSWYQQALGQGPQFIFQYYREEENGRGNFPPRFSGLQFPNYSSELNVNALELDDSALYLCASTTEGVTSSYEQYFGPGTRLTVT.